This TCR beta chain was identified in a study of blood T cell repertoires in COVID-19. Germline V gene sequence: CDR1 LNHDA, CDR2 SQIVND (reference sequence). CDR3 length: 13 residues. Details on this clone: Its ends do not fully match the called genes, so a read error is possible.

Assay used: immunoSEQ multiplex PCR; TCRdb lists only in-frame clones, some missing. The sample holds about 80,000 clones, over 75% seen once. The rearrangement uses TRBV19 and TRBJ2-7; a weak D match, TRBD1 (6 bases). The material sequenced was peripheral blood. The clonotype comes from a man in his fifties with COVID-19, enrolled during active disease. The CDR3 is CASGIGQSYEQYF. The DNA of the CDR3 is TGTGCCAGTGGTATCGGACAGTCCTACGAGCAGTACTTC.